This T cell receptor (beta chain) was identified in a study of shared clonotypes between healthy human individuals. About the research overall: Donors consisted of a couple of women and three men between 18 and 49. Per donor, CD8 memory used one plate, CD8 naive used two, CD4 memory used three and CD4 naive used three.

At the deep level, the assay was run. Clones were sequenced by immunoSEQ multiplex PCR, and TCRdb holds only the in-frame ones, with some missing. The sample has 2 million to 3 million clones; around 90% are singletons. V was shortened by 0 bases and J by 7 bases, with 6 bases between the two germline ends. CDR3 length equals 11 residues. Germline lookup yields CDR1 GTSNPN and CDR2 SVGIG (reference sequence). Sequencing used naive CD4+ T cells sorted from blood. Subset noted: CD45RA+ positively selected. The source of this sequence is a man aged 18-30 years in good health. The chain carries TRBV30 and TRBJ1-2; D ambiguous. The CDR3 DNA reads as TGTGCCTGGAGTGTACTCATTGGCTACACCTTC. This translates into CAWSVLIGYTF.